Shown below are 19 T cell receptor beta chains from a single sample sequenced in a study of T cell changes during pregnancy in multiple sclerosis. Data came from immunoSEQ multiplex PCR; TCRdb stores just in-frame clones and leaves some out. The table shows under 80,000 clones, with approximately 90% occurring only once. The starting material was peripheral blood, obtained in the second trimester of pregnancy. These receptors originate from a female donor with multiple sclerosis, enrolled in a pregnancy study.

The rearrangement joins TRBV25-1 to TRBJ1-5, with 9 bases lining up with TRBD1. The germline V gene has CDR1 MGHDK and CDR2 SYGVNS. This CDR3 contains 16 residues. V lost 3 bases to trimming and J lost 6 bases; unmatched junction nucleotides: 9. For the CDR3, the DNA is TGTGCCAGCAGTGAGACAGGGACAGGGCCTTTTCAGCCCCAGCATTTT. It is translated as CASSETGTGPFQPQHF.

The sample holds one count of this clone. The chain recombines TRBV7-9 with TRBJ2-7; D possibly corresponds to TRBD1 (5 bases). This CDR3 contains 15 residues. The V end was cut by 0 bases, the J end by 2 bases, with 11 bases between. Germline V gives CDR1 SEHNR, CDR2 FQNEAQ (reference sequence). The CDR3 DNA reads TGTGCCAGCAGCTTAGCGGACCCAGGGCCCTACGAGCAGTACTTC. Translating it yields CASSLADPGPYEQYF.

The V call is TRBV5-5, the J call TRBJ1-1, with 9 bases identical to TRBD1. The CDR3 has 15 residues. The junction had 8 bases not matched to a gene; V was cut back by 5 bases and J by 3 bases. Germline CDR1 and CDR2: SGHKS and YYEKEE (reference sequence). CDR3 DNA: TGTGCCAGCAGGATCCGAGGGACAGGGCACACTGAAGCTTTCTTT. Translating gives CASRIRGTGHTEAFF. The entire variable domain, with the rest obtained from reference TRBV5-5 and TRBJ1-1, is as follows: DAGVTQSPTHLIKTRGQQVTLRCSPISGHKSVSWYQQVLGQGPQFIFQYYEKEERGRGNFPDRFSARQFPNYSSELNVNALLLGDSALYLCASRIRGTGHTEAFFGQGTRLTVV.

This chain links TRBV5-1 with TRBJ2-7; 7 nucleotides match TRBD1. J gave up 0 bases and V 0 bases, and 3 bases lay outside the gene matches. Looked up from germline, CDR1 is SGHRS and CDR2 is YFSETQ. The CDR3 totals 15 residues. CDR3 sequence (DNA): TGCGCCAGCAGCTTGGATGCAGGGGGCTCCTACGAGCAGTACTTC. Encoded protein: CASSLDAGGSYEQYF.

The J gene is TRBJ2-7, the V gene TRBV5-8, with 10 bases aligning to TRBD1. From germline, CDR1 is SGHTS and CDR2 YDEGEE. This CDR3 has 15 residues. The junction had 8 bases not matched to a gene; V was cut back by 2 bases and J by 6 bases. CDR3 protein: CASSFRDRGFGEQYF. The CDR3 coding sequence is TGTGCCAGCAGCTTCCGGGACAGGGGCTTCGGCGAGCAGTACTTC.

The sample holds a few counts of this clone. The rearrangement links TRBV7-6 to TRBJ2-5; TRBD2 might be the D (5 bases). V lost 1 base and J 5 bases, leaving 14 bases between the germline ends. The CDR3 extends over 15 amino acids. Germline lookup yields CDR1 SGHVS and CDR2 FNYEAQ. CDR3 in amino acids: CASSLVGRGRETQYF. CDR3 in DNA: TGTGCCAGCAGCTTAGTCGGGCGCGGGCGGGAGACCCAGTACTTC.

J is TRBJ1-1 and V is TRBV6-5; D is undetermined. V dropped 5 bases and J dropped 0 bases, with 7 bases sitting between them. CDR1 and CDR2 from the germline V gene are MNHEY and SVGAGI. The CDR3 covers 13 residues. DNA of the CDR3: TGTGCCAGCAGTACACAGATGAACACTGAAGCTTTCTTT. As protein: CASSTQMNTEAFF.

In this sample, this clone turned up once. This chain connects TRBV21-1 to TRBJ1-5; the D call of TRBD1 is as the table states it, not checked on the DNA. TRBV21-1 is deemed a pseudogene. This CDR3 contains 14 residues. CDR3 in DNA: TGTGCCAGCAGCTACCGACATGAGAATCAGCCCCAGCATTTT. It translates to CASSYRHENQPQHF.

CDR3 DNA: TGTGCCAGCAGGACTAGGACAGGGGGCGGCTACGAGCAGTACTTC. Translated: CASRTRTGGGYEQYF. The chain joins TRBV2 to TRBJ2-7; 11 bases agree with TRBD1. This CDR3 region has 15 residues. The junction had 7 bases not matched to a gene; V was cut back by 6 bases and J by 3 bases. Germline V gene data show CDR1 as SNHLY and CDR2 as FYNNEI.

The V call is TRBV4-2, the J call TRBJ2-1, with 7 bases lining up with TRBD2. Germline trimming cut 1 base from V and 6 bases from J; bases unmatched to any gene: 6. This CDR3 comprises 15 residues. The germline gives CDR1 LGHNA, CDR2 YNFKEQ. For the CDR3, the DNA is TGTGCCAGCAGCCAAGCACTAGCGTTAAGCAATGAGCAGTTCTTC. Amino acid sequence: CASSQALALSNEQFF.

The CDR3 here is CATRDRDVDTIYF. The CDR3 bases are TGTGCCACCCGGGACAGGGATGTAGACACCATATATTTT. The chain employs TRBV7-2 and TRBJ1-3; 9 bases are a match to TRBD1. With 10 bases clipped from V and 8 bases from J, the junction kept 9 bases outside the gene matches. This CDR3 has 13 amino acids. Germline CDR1 is SGHTA and CDR2 is FQGNSA.

This chain uses TRBV19 with TRBJ2-3, with 7 bases that match TRBD1. Germline values: CDR1 LNHDA, CDR2 SQIVND (reference sequence). This CDR3 comprises 14 residues. Trimming cost V 1 base and J 6 bases; bases outside gene matches: 4. This CDR3 is CASSIGLTGDTQYF. CDR3 nucleotide sequence: TGTGCCAGTAGTATAGGACTGACAGGGGATACGCAGTATTTT.

This chain connects TRBV7-9 to TRBJ1-1; 9 nucleotides match TRBD1. This CDR3 is built from 14 residues. Trimming cost V 5 bases and J 5 bases; bases outside gene matches: 6. Germline-derived CDR1 and CDR2 are SEHNR and FQNEAQ (reference sequence). CDR3 bases: TGTGCCAGCAGCCCTACAGGGGGCCGGACTGAAGCTTTCTTT. Translating it yields CASSPTGGRTEAFF.

The rearrangement uses TRBV5-8 and TRBJ1-2, with TRBD1 matching 7 bases. Germline CDR1 and CDR2: SGHTS and YDEGEE. CDR3 length: 15 residues. With 4 bases clipped from V and 3 bases from J, the junction kept 9 bases outside the gene matches. CDR3 region: CASSIGPGTDYGYTF. In nucleotides, the CDR3 is TGTGCCAGCAGCATCGGGCCGGGGACAGACTATGGCTACACCTTC.

This chain uses TRBV7-9 with TRBJ1-2; D perhaps matches TRBD1 (6 bases). The ends were cut back, 0 bases at V and 0 bases at J, with 8 bases in the middle. Germline-derived CDR1 and CDR2 are SEHNR and FQNEAQ (reference sequence). The CDR3 runs to 15 residues. The CDR3: CASSLAGQPNYGYTF. As DNA, the CDR3 is TGTGCCAGCAGCTTAGCGGGACAACCTAACTATGGCTACACCTTC.

About this clone: The junction departs from germline at one end; a sequencing error may be responsible. The CDR3 DNA reads TGTGCCAGTAGTACGGCAGGAAGCCCCTTCCGATCCGAGTTC. This translates into CASSTAGSPFRSEF. The chain combines TRBV19 with TRBJ1-2; no clear D gene. CDR1 is LNHDA and CDR2 is SQIVND in the germline V gene (reference sequence). The CDR3 totals 14 residues.

The rearrangement joins TRBV5-1 to TRBJ2-3; 7 bases agree with TRBD1. The CDR3 totals 15 residues. The germline V gene has CDR1 SGHRS and CDR2 YFSETQ. The trim removed 6 bases at V and 0 bases at J, leaving 7 bases unmatched. The CDR3 DNA sequence: TGCGCCAGCACCTCGGGACAGACCAGCACAGATACGCAGTATTTT. Protein: CASTSGQTSTDTQYF.

This clone qualifies as medium-sized. V and J are TRBV7-8 and TRBJ1-6, with unresolved D. V was shortened by 1 base and J by 6 bases, with 7 bases between the two germline ends. This CDR3 has 14 amino acids. CDR1 and CDR2 (germline): SGHVS, FQNEAQ. CDR3 sequence (DNA): TGTGCCAGCAGCTTAGGTGGCAGTAATTCACCCCTCCACTTT. Translation: CASSLGGSNSPLHF.

Only one count was recorded for this clone. This rearrangement joins TRBV6-5 to TRBJ1-1; D is unclear. Germline values: CDR1 MNHEY, CDR2 SVGAGI. The CDR3 has 13 residues. The ends were cut back, 7 bases at V and 3 bases at J, with 12 bases in the middle. The CDR3 sequence: CASTLEEDTEAFF. As DNA, the CDR3 is TGTGCCAGCACCCTTGAGGAGGACACTGAAGCTTTCTTT.